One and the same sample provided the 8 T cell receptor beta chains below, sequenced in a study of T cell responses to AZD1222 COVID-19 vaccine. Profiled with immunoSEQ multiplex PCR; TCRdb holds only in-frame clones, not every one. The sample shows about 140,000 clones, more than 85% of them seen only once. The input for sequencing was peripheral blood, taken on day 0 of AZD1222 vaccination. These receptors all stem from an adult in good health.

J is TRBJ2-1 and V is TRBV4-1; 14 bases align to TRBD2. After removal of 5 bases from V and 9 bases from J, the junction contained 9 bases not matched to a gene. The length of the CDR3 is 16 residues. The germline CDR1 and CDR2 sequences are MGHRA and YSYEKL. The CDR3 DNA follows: TGCGCCAGCAGCACCCGGACTAGCGGGGGGCCTAGTGAGCAGTTCTTC. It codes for CASSTRTSGGPSEQFF.

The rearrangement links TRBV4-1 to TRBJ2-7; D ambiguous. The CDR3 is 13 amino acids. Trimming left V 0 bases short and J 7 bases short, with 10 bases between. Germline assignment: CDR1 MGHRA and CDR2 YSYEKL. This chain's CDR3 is CASSQDLKSEQYF. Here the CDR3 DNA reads TGCGCCAGCAGCCAAGACCTGAAGTCAGAGCAGTACTTC.

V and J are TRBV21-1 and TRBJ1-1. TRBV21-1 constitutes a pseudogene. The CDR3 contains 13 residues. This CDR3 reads CASSRGSVTEAFF. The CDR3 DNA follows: TGTGCCAGCAGCAGGGGGTCGGTTACTGAAGCTTTCTTT.

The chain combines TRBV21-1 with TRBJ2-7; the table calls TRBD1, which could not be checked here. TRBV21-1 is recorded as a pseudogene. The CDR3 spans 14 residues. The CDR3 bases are TGTGCCAGCAGCAAGCCCAGGTCCTCCTACGAGCAGTACTTC. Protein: CASSKPRSSYEQYF.

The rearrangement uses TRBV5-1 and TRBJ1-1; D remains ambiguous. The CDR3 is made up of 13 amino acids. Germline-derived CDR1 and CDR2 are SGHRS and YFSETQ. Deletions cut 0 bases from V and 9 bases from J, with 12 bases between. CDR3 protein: CASSLEKGPKAFF. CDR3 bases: TGCGCCAGCAGCTTGGAGAAAGGGCCGAAAGCTTTCTTT.

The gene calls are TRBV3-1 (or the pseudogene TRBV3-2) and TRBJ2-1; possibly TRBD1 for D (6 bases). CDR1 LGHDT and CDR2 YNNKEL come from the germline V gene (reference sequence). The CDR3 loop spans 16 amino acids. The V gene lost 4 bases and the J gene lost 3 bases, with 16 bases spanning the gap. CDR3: CASSPPGVVSYNEQFF. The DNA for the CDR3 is TGTGCCAGCAGCCCACCAGGGGTAGTGAGCTACAATGAGCAGTTCTTC.

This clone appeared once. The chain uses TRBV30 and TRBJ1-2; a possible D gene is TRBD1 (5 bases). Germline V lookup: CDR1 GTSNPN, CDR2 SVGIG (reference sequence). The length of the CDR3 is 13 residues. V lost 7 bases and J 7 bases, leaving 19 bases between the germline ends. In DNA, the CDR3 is TGTGCCTTGCGACAGACAGCTTCCGTTGGCTACACCTTC. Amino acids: CALRQTASVGYTF.

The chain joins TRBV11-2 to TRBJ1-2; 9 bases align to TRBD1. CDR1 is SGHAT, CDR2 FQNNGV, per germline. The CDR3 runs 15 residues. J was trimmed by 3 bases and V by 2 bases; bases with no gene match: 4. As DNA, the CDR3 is TGTGCCAGCAGCTTATACAGGGGGCGCGACTATGGCTACACCTTC. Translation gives CASSLYRGRDYGYTF.